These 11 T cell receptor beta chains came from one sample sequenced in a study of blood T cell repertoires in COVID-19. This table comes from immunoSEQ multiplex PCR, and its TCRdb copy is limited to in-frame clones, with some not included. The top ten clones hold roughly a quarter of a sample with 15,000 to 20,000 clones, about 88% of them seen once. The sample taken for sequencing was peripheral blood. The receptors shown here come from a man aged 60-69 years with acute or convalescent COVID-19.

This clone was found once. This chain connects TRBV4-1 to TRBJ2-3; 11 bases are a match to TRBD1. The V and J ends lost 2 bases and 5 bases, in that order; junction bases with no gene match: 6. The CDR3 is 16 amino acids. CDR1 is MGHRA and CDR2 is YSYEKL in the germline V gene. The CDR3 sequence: CASSQWGTGGGDTQYF. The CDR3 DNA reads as TGCGCCAGCAGCCAATGGGGGACAGGGGGTGGAGATACGCAGTATTTT.

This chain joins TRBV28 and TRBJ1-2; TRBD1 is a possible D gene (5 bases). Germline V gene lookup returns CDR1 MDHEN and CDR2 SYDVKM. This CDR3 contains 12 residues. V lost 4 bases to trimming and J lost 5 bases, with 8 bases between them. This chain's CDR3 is CASSSQVYGYTF. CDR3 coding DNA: TGTGCCAGCAGTTCACAGGTTTATGGCTACACCTTC.

The CDR3 loop is CASSTEAYNEQFF. The DNA of the CDR3 is TGTGCCAGCAGTACGGAGGCCTACAATGAGCAGTTCTTC. This sequence joins TRBV2 and TRBJ2-1; possible D gene TRBD2, 5 bases. The V end was cut by 5 bases, the J end by 2 bases, with 7 bases between. The CDR3 contains 13 residues. Germline-derived CDR1 and CDR2 are SNHLY and FYNNEI.

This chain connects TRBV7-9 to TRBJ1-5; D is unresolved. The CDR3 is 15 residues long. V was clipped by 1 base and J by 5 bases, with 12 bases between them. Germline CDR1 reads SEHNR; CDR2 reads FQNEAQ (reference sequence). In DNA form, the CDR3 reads TGTGCCAGCAGCTTAGATGTGGGTGCGGATCAGCCCCAGCATTTT. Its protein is CASSLDVGADQPQHF.

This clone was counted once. CDR3 in DNA: TGTGCCAGCAGTTCCGCAGGGGGGTTATGGACCGGGGAGCTGTTTTTT. Encoded protein: CASSSAGGLWTGELFF. The gene calls are TRBV6-2 or TRBV6-3 and TRBJ2-2; TRBD1 might be the D (7 bases). This CDR3 is built from 16 residues. Germline V gene lookup returns CDR1 MNHEY and CDR2 SVGEGT. Between the trimmed V and J ends, which lost 4 bases and 5 bases, there was a span of 17 bases.

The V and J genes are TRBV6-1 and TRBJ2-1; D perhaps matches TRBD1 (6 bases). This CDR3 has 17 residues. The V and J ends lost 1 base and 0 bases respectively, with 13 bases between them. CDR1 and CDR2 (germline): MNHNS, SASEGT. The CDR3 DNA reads TGTGCCAGCAGTGAAGGAGGGGGTCTTTACTCCTACAATGAGCAGTTCTTC. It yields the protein CASSEGGGLYSYNEQFF.

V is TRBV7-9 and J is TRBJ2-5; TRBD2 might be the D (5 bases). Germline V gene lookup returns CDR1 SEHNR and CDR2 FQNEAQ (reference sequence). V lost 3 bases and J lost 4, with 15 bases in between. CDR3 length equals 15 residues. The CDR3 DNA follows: TGTGCCAGCAGCTTCGAGGGCCGTCTAGGAGAGACCCAGTACTTC. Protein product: CASSFEGRLGETQYF.

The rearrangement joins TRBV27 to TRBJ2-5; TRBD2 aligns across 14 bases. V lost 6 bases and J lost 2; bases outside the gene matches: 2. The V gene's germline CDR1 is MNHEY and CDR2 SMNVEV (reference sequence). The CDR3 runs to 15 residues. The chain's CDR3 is CASSRLAGGQETQYF. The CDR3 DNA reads TGTGCCAGCAGCAGACTAGCGGGGGGGCAAGAGACCCAGTACTTC.

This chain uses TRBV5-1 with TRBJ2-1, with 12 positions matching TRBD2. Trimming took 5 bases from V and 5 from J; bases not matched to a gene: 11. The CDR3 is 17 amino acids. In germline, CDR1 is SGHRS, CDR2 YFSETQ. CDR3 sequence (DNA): TGCGCCAGCAGTTCCGCCCGACTAGCGGGAGCCCACAATGAGCAGTTCTTC. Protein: CASSSARLAGAHNEQFF.

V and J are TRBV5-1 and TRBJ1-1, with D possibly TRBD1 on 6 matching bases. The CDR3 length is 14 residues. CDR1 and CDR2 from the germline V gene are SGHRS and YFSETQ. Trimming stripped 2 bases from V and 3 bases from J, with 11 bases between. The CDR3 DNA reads TGCGCCAGCAGCTTCCAGGGGAGTGACACTGAAGCTTTCTTT. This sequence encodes CASSFQGSDTEAFF.

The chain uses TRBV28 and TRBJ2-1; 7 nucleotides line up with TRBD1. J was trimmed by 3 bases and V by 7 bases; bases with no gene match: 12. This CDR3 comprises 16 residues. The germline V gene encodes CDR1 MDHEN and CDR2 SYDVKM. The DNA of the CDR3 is TGTGCCAGCACCTCCCCCGGGACAGCTTACTACAATGAGCAGTTCTTC. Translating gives CASTSPGTAYYNEQFF.